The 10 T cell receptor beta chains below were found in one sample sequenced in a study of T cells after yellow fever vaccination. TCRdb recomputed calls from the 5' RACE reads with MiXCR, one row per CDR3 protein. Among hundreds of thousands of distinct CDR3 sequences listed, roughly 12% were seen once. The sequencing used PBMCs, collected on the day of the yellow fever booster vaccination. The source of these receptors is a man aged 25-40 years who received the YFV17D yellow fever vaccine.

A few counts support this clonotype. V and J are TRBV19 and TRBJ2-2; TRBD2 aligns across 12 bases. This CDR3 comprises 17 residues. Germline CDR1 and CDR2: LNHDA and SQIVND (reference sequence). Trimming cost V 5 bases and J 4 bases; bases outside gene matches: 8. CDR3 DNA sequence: TGTGCCAGTAGTCCAAGACTAGCGGGAGTCTCCACCGGGGAGCTGTTTTTT. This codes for CASSPRLAGVSTGELFF.

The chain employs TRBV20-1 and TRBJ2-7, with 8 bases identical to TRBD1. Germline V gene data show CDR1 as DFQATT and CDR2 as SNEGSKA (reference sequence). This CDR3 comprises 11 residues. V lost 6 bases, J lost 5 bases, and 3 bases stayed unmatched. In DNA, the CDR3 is TGCAGTGCCAGGACAGGGCACGAGCAGTACTTC. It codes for CSARTGHEQYF.

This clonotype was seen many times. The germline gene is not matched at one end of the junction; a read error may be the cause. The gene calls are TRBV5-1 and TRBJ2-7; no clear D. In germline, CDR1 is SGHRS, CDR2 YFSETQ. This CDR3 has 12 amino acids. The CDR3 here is CASSFGSYEQYF. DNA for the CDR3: TGTGCCAGCAGTTTCGGGTCCTACGAGCAGTACTTC.

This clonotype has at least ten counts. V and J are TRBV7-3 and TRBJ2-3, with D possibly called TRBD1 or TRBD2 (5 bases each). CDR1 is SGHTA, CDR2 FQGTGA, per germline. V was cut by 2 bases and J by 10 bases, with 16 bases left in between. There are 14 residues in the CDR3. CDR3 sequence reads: CASSLGPGTQAQYF. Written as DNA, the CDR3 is TGTGCCAGCAGCTTAGGGCCTGGGACGCAGGCGCAGTATTTT.

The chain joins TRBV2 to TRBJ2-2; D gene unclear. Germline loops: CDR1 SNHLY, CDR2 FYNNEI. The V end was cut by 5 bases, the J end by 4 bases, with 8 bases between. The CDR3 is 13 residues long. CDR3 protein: CASSRKITGELFF. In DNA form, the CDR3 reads TGTGCCAGCAGTAGGAAAATCACCGGGGAGCTGTTTTTT. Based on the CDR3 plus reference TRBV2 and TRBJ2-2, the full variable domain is EPEVTQTPSHQVTQMGQEVILRCVPISNHLYFYWYRQILGQKVEFLVSFYNNEISEKSEIFDDQFSVERPDGSNFTLKIRSTKLEDSAMYFCASSRKITGELFFGEGSRLTVL.

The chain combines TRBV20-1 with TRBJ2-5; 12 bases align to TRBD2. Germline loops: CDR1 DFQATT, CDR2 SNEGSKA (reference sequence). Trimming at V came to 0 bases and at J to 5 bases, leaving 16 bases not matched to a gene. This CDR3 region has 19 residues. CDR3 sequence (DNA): TGCAGTGCTAGAGATTTCGGGACTAGCGGGCGGTATGGTCAGGAGACCCAGTACTTC. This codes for CSARDFGTSGRYGQETQYF.

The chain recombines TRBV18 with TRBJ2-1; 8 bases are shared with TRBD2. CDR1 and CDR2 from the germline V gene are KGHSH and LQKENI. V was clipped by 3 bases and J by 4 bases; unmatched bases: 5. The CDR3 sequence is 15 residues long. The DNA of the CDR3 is TGTGCCAGCTCACCGCTACTAGCGGAATACAATGAGCAGTTCTTC. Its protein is CASSPLLAEYNEQFF.

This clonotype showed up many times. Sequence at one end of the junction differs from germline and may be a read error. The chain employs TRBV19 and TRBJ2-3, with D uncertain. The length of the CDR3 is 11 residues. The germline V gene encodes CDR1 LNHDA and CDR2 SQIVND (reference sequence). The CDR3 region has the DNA TGTGCCAGCAGTACTGGGGATACGCAGTATTTT. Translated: CASSTGDTQYF.

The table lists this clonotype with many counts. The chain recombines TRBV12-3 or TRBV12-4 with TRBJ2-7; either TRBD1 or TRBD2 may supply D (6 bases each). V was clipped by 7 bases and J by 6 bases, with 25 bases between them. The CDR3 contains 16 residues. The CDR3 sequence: CASKGGGTRLDAEQYF. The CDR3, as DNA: TGTGCCAGCAAGGGGGGTGGGACTCGCCTTGACGCCGAGCAGTACTTC.

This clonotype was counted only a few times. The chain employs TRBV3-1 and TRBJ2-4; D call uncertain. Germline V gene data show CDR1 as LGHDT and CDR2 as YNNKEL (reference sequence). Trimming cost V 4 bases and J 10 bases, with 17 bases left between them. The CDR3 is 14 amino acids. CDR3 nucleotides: TGTGCCAGCAGCCTCCGAGGAAGTGGCTCTATTCAGTACTTC. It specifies CASSLRGSGSIQYF.